This entry lists 30 T cell receptor beta chains sequenced from one sample in a study of beta chain features in type 1 diabetes. Study outcomes and limitations: When Type 1 diabetes patients were examined, their TCRB CDR3s proved moderately but significantly shorter in all four CD4+ subsets.

Expressed TCRB transcripts were sequenced because the entire RNA isolate underwent reverse transcription. Assay: immunoSEQ multiplex PCR; the TCRdb copy retains only in-frame clones and omits some. This table has about 700,000 clones, roughly 13% appearing once. No antigens are known for them. The material sequenced was naive CD4+ T cells from blood. These receptors came from a man in his late teens or twenties with type 1 diabetes.

V and J are TRBV5-1 and TRBJ2-7; 7 bases line up with TRBD2. CDR1 is SGHRS and CDR2 is YFSETQ in the germline V gene. CDR3 length equals 13 residues. V was pared by 4 bases and J by 4 bases, with 5 bases of the junction left unmatched. Here the CDR3 reads CASSPLGGYEQYF. CDR3 in DNA: TGCGCCAGCAGCCCTTTGGGGGGGTACGAGCAGTACTTC.

This chain's CDR3 is CAWRGAANEKLFF. In DNA, the CDR3 is TGTGCCTGGAGGGGGGCTGCTAATGAAAAACTGTTTTTT. The chain joins TRBV30 to TRBJ1-4; D perhaps matches TRBD1 (6 bases). Germline-derived CDR1 and CDR2 are GTSNPN and SVGIG (reference sequence). Trimming shortened V by 3 bases and J by 3 bases, and 8 bases separated the two germline ends. The CDR3 contains 13 residues.

As to this clone: This specimen includes other DNA sequences encoding the same CDR3. This chain links TRBV6-5 with TRBJ2-5; TRBD2 agrees at 12 bases. Losses at the gene ends were 0 bases for V and 2 bases for J; bases not matched to a gene: 1. The CDR3 is 16 amino acids. Germline lookup yields CDR1 MNHEY and CDR2 SVGAGI. CDR3 in DNA: TGTGCCAGCAGTTACTCGCTAGCGGGGGGGCAAGAGACCCAGTACTTC. It encodes CASSYSLAGGQETQYF.

The V and J genes are TRBV27 and TRBJ1-1, with TRBD1 identical over 8 bases. The CDR3 covers 12 residues. CDR1 is MNHEY, CDR2 SMNVEV, per germline (reference sequence). The J segment lost 11 bases and the V segment lost 6 bases, leaving 8 bases of the junction unmatched. The CDR3, as DNA: TGTGCCAGCAGCCGCGGACAGGGTGCCGCTTTCTTT. Its translation: CASSRGQGAAFF.

This clone was detected a few times. The chain joins TRBV30 to TRBJ1-5; no definite D call. Germline CDR1 is GTSNPN and CDR2 is SVGIG (reference sequence). Trimming took 2 bases from V and 3 from J, leaving 8 bases between them. The CDR3 consists of 13 residues. In DNA form, the CDR3 reads TGTGCCTGGAGTCACAGCTACAATCAGCCCCAGCATTTT. Protein sequence: CAWSHSYNQPQHF.

The table lists this clone with a few counts. The sample holds other DNA sequences that translate to the same CDR3. This rearrangement joins TRBV25-1 to TRBJ2-3; 15 bases fit TRBD2. The CDR3 is 14 residues long. The germline V gene has CDR1 MGHDK and CDR2 SYGVNS. V gave up 8 bases and J gave up 3 bases; unmatched junction bases: 0. The CDR3 bases are TGTGCCAGCGGACTAGCGGGGGGGACAGATACGCAGTATTTT. Its translation: CASGLAGGTDTQYF.

This clone was seen more than once but under ten times. The CDR3, as DNA: TGTGCCGGCCACTTAGCGGGGGATAACACAGATACGCAGTATTTT. Protein: CAGHLAGDNTDTQYF. The rearrangement uses TRBV18 and TRBJ2-3; the match to TRBD2 covers 9 bases. Germline values: CDR1 KGHSH, CDR2 LQKENI. The CDR3 sequence is 15 residues long. V was clipped by 11 bases and J by 2 bases; unmatched bases: 11. Supplemented by reference TRBV18 and TRBJ2-3, the full variable domain reads NAGVMQNPRHLVRRRGQEARLRCSPMKGHSHVYWYRQLPEEGLKFMVYLQKENIIDESGMPKERFSAEFPKEGPSILRIQQVVRGDSAAYFCAGHLAGDNTDTQYFGPGTRLTVL.

V usage is TRBV19 and J usage is TRBJ2-6, with a weak D call TRBD2 (5 bases). The CDR3 consists of 12 residues. Germline CDR1 LNHDA, CDR2 SQIVND (reference sequence). Trimming took 10 bases from V and 5 from J, leaving 9 bases between them. DNA of the CDR3: TGTGCCACTGGCGGGTGGGCCAACGTCCTGACTTTC. Translated, it gives CATGGWANVLTF.

This clone was seen only a few times. The chain employs TRBV28 and TRBJ2-7; D is ambiguous. V was cut by 2 bases and J by 2 bases, with 7 bases left in between. Germline lookup yields CDR1 MDHEN and CDR2 SYDVKM. CDR3 length: 13 residues. The CDR3 DNA is TGTGCCAGCAGTTTACCTAGTACCTACGAGCAGTACTTC. As protein: CASSLPSTYEQYF.

This clone was counted between two and nine times. The chain combines TRBV18 with TRBJ1-3; D gene uncertain. CDR1 and CDR2 from the germline V gene are KGHSH and LQKENI. The CDR3 runs 14 residues. The ends were cut back, 0 bases at V and 2 bases at J, with 5 bases in the middle. CDR3 coding DNA: TGTGCCAGCTCACCACCTCATACTGGAAACACCATATATTTT. Translated, it gives CASSPPHTGNTIYF. Variable domain in full (rest from reference TRBV18 and TRBJ1-3): NAGVMQNPRHLVRRRGQEARLRCSPMKGHSHVYWYRQLPEEGLKFMVYLQKENIIDESGMPKERFSAEFPKEGPSILRIQQVVRGDSAAYFCASSPPHTGNTIYFGEGSWLTVV.

The chain couples TRBV10-2 to TRBJ2-1; 7 nucleotides align to TRBD2. This CDR3 has 15 amino acids. After removal of 4 bases from V and 6 bases from J, the junction contained 9 bases not matched to a gene. Germline V gene data show CDR1 as WSHSY and CDR2 as SAAADI. The CDR3, as DNA: TGCGCCAGCAGTGTAGGGCTAGCGGCATTCAATGAGCAGTTCTTC. Amino acid sequence: CASSVGLAAFNEQFF.

The chain couples TRBV14 to TRBJ1-1, with D possibly being TRBD1 (6 bases). Germline V CDR1 and CDR2: SGHDN, FVKESK. V lost 4 bases and J lost 4, with 16 bases in between. The CDR3 contains 15 residues. The CDR3 region is CASSLHQGSGTEAFF. The CDR3, as DNA: TGTGCCAGCAGCCTCCATCAGGGGAGCGGCACTGAAGCTTTCTTT.

CDR3 coding DNA: TGTGCCTGGAGAGTTCCGGGACAGGGGGCTAGGGATTCACCCCTCCACTTT. It yields the protein CAWRVPGQGARDSPLHF. The chain has TRBV30 and TRBJ1-6; TRBD1 agrees at 12 bases. The germline V gene encodes CDR1 GTSNPN and CDR2 SVGIG (reference sequence). The CDR3 is made up of 17 amino acids. The V and J ends lost 3 bases and 8 bases, in that order; junction bases with no gene match: 11.

Only a few counts were recorded for this clone. This chain connects TRBV5-6 to TRBJ1-1, with D tentatively TRBD1 (6 bases). The V gene's germline CDR1 is SGHDT and CDR2 YYEEEE. The CDR3 has 11 residues. V lost 4 bases and J lost 9, with 10 bases in between. CDR3 in amino acids: CASSRDKQAFF. For the CDR3, the DNA is TGTGCCAGCAGCCGGGACAAGCAAGCTTTCTTT.

The rearrangement links TRBV5-4 to TRBJ1-5, with TRBD1 as a possible D gene (6 bases). The CDR3 is 16 amino acids. CDR1 is SGHNT, CDR2 YYREEE, per germline (reference sequence). V was trimmed by 1 base and J by 3 bases, leaving 14 bases between them. CDR3 in amino acids: CASSLRGDTDNQPQHF. Here the CDR3 DNA reads TGTGCCAGCAGCTTGCGAGGGGACACCGACAATCAGCCCCAGCATTTT.

The CDR3 sequence: CASSPLRGLEEQYF. The CDR3 region has the DNA TGTGCCAGCTCACCACTCAGGGGATTGGAAGAGCAGTACTTC. The J gene is TRBJ2-7, the V gene TRBV18, with D perhaps TRBD1 (6 bases). Germline values: CDR1 KGHSH, CDR2 LQKENI. This CDR3 contains 14 residues. V gave up 1 base and J gave up 7 bases, with 14 bases separating them.

A few counts support this clone. V and J are TRBV6-5 and TRBJ1-2; 7 bases align to TRBD1. V shed 2 bases, J shed 2 bases, and the junction held 5 bases outside the gene matches. Germline V gene lookup returns CDR1 MNHEY and CDR2 SVGAGI. The CDR3 spans 15 residues. The CDR3 reads CASSYLGQENYGYTF. The CDR3 region has the DNA TGTGCCAGCAGTTACCTCGGACAGGAAAACTATGGCTACACCTTC.

This chain connects TRBV2 to TRBJ2-2; D call uncertain. Trimming shortened V by 2 bases and J by 1 base, and 8 bases separated the two germline ends. Germline CDR1 and CDR2: SNHLY and FYNNEI. This CDR3 contains 15 residues. The CDR3 here is CASSEMGENTGELFF. CDR3 nucleotide sequence: TGTGCCAGCAGTGAAATGGGCGAGAACACCGGGGAGCTGTTTTTT.

This clone showed up just a few times. The chain carries TRBV29-1 and TRBJ1-1, with a possible D match to TRBD1 (5 bases). The CDR3 has 11 amino acids. Germline CDR1 reads SQVTM; CDR2 reads ANQGSEA. The V and J ends lost 7 bases and 8 bases respectively, with 14 bases between them. The CDR3 DNA reads TGCAGCGGAAGAGGGCCAGGGGAAGCTTTCTTT. Its translation: CSGRGPGEAFF.

The V gene is TRBV7-9, the J gene TRBJ2-2; D is perhaps TRBD1 (6 bases). V gave up 6 bases and J gave up 2 bases, with 13 bases separating them. This CDR3 comprises 15 residues. CDR1 SEHNR and CDR2 FQNEAQ come from the germline V gene (reference sequence). The CDR3 DNA follows: TGTGCCAGCAGATACCGGGACACCAACACCGGGGAGCTGTTTTTT. Protein: CASRYRDTNTGELFF.

The CDR3: CAWSVGPYQPQHF. The CDR3 DNA reads TGTGCCTGGAGTGTGGGCCCATATCAGCCCCAGCATTTT. The chain couples TRBV30 to TRBJ1-5; no firm D call. With 0 bases removed from V and 5 bases from J, the gap between germline ends came to 8 bases. The CDR3 spans 13 residues. Germline CDR1 is GTSNPN and CDR2 is SVGIG (reference sequence).

This clone was seen a few times. V and J are TRBV6-5 and TRBJ2-5; maybe TRBD1 (5 bases). The CDR3 covers 15 residues. Trimming removed 5 bases at V and 4 bases at J, with 17 bases between. Germline V gives CDR1 MNHEY, CDR2 SVGAGI. The CDR3 here is CASSPSAGLGETQYF. CDR3 bases: TGTGCCAGCAGTCCGTCCGCAGGGTTGGGAGAGACCCAGTACTTC.

Only a few counts were recorded for this clone. The genes are TRBV18 and TRBJ1-2; a possible D gene is TRBD1 (6 bases). Deletions cut 3 bases from V and 8 bases from J, with 13 bases between. Germline V gene sequence: CDR1 KGHSH, CDR2 LQKENI. The length of the CDR3 is 13 residues. DNA for the CDR3: TGTGCCAGCTCACCGCCTGGGGGCGGGGGCTACACCTTC. The encoded protein is CASSPPGGGGYTF.

This clone was picked up a small number of times. The DNA of the CDR3 is TGTGCCCCCCTTGGGGTGGCGGAGACCCAGTACTTC. Its translation: CAPLGVAETQYF. This chain connects TRBV5-8 to TRBJ2-5; D not resolved. With 10 bases removed from V and 5 bases from J, the gap between germline ends came to 15 bases. The CDR3 is 12 amino acids. Germline V CDR1 and CDR2: SGHTS, YDEGEE.

The chain carries TRBV18 and TRBJ2-1, with 7 bases aligning to TRBD1. CDR1 is KGHSH and CDR2 is LQKENI in the germline V gene. Germline trimming cut 4 bases from V and 4 bases from J; bases unmatched to any gene: 7. The CDR3 loop spans 15 amino acids. This CDR3 is CASSLGTVLYNEQFF. DNA for the CDR3: TGTGCCAGCTCACTCGGGACAGTCCTTTACAATGAGCAGTTCTTC.

This clone appeared a few times. V is TRBV6-5 and J is TRBJ1-5; D unclear. V lost 8 bases, J lost 1 base, and 15 bases lay in between. There are 15 residues in the CDR3. The germline V gene encodes CDR1 MNHEY and CDR2 SVGAGI. This CDR3 is CASLPVSGSNQPQHF. CDR3 nucleotides: TGTGCCAGCCTTCCCGTGAGCGGCAGCAATCAGCCCCAGCATTTT.

This sequence joins TRBV2 and TRBJ1-1; 8 nucleotides line up with TRBD1. V lost 1 base to trimming and J lost 3 bases; unmatched junction nucleotides: 4. The CDR3 totals 15 residues. In germline, CDR1 is SNHLY, CDR2 FYNNEI. The CDR3 coding sequence is TGTGCCAGCAGTGAAGTGGGGACAGGAGACACTGAAGCTTTCTTT. This sequence encodes CASSEVGTGDTEAFF.

J is TRBJ1-2 and V is TRBV6-6, with TRBD1 as a possible D gene (6 bases). CDR1 is MNHNY and CDR2 is SVGAGI in the germline V gene (reference sequence). V shed 5 bases and J shed 7 bases, with 17 bases lying between them. The CDR3 is 14 residues long. This CDR3 is CASSQGQPYGGYTF. The DNA of the CDR3 is TGTGCCAGCAGTCAGGGACAACCGTACGGTGGCTACACCTTC.

This clone has just a few counts. The V and J genes are TRBV9 and TRBJ1-1; 7 positions agree with TRBD1. The germline V gene has CDR1 SGDLS and CDR2 YYNGEE. This CDR3 is 16 amino acids long. Unmatched junction bases numbered 11, after V lost 6 bases and J lost 0 bases. CDR3 sequence (DNA): TGTGCCAGCAACCCCACCGGGACAGATATGAACACTGAAGCTTTCTTT. As protein: CASNPTGTDMNTEAFF.

This chain joins TRBV7-3 and TRBJ2-3; D is unresolved. Trimming removed 0 bases from V and 1 base from J, with 2 bases in between. The CDR3 is made up of 13 amino acids. The germline CDR1 and CDR2 sequences are SGHTA and FQGTGA. The CDR3 DNA reads TGTGCCAGCAGCTTAACGGGCACAGATACGCAGTATTTT. As protein: CASSLTGTDTQYF.